This T cell receptor beta chain was recorded in a study of blood T cell repertoires in COVID-19. Turning to the study itself: Samples representing acute and convalescent COVID-19 were sourced from the United States, Italy and Spain.

Clones were sequenced by immunoSEQ multiplex PCR, and TCRdb holds only the in-frame ones, with some missing. The table includes fewer than 400,000 clones, over 85% detected once. The ends lost 2 bases at V and 2 bases at J; junction bases unmatched: 1. CDR1 and CDR2 from the germline V gene are WNHNN and SYGVQD (reference sequence). The CDR3 has 15 amino acids. Self-reported history from a screening survey and questionnaire set each donor's cohort. Before being deemed recovered, Cohort 3 donors had two negative PCRs, clearance, or symptom resolution. The specimen was PBMCs or T cells enriched from blood (not recorded which). The V call is TRBV10-1, the J call TRBJ2-1; TRBD2 matches at 9 bases. The source is a woman between 25 and 40 years old who had recovered from COVID-19. The CDR3 is CASSEASGAYNEQFF. The CDR3 coding sequence is TGCGCCAGCAGTGAGGCTAGCGGGGCCTACAATGAGCAGTTCTTC.